This T cell receptor beta chain was identified during a study of identifying expanded T cells in peripheral blood. Collection occurred without any documented infections or immune events in donors. A note on this clone: The identical CDR3 is also encoded by other nucleotide sequences in the sample.

Trimming left V 5 bases short and J 4 bases short, with 9 bases between. Germline loops: CDR1 LNHDA, CDR2 SQIVND (reference sequence). This CDR3 has 13 amino acids. Measured with immunoSEQ multiplex PCR; TCRdb has only the in-frame clones, and not every one. The sample holds more than 85,000 clones, less than 90% seen once. The chain combines TRBV19 with TRBJ1-5; a weak D match, TRBD1 (5 bases). The receptor was derived from a person between 18 and 75 years old in good health. Sequencing was carried out using blood. DNA of the CDR3: TGTGCCAGTAGTCTCCAGGGAAATCAGCCCCAGCATTTT. Its translation: CASSLQGNQPQHF.